This T cell receptor (beta chain) was sequenced in a study of PD-L1 blockade in urothelial cancer. The wider study: Most patients, about nine tenths of the roughly 30, were males with bladder-origin cancer. Blood analysis took place 3 weeks (second dose) and 6 weeks after treatment start.

Libraries were prepared by immunoSEQ multiplex PCR; TCRdb keeps only in-frame clonotypes and omits some of them. Of around 46,000 clones listed, 88% are singletons. The germline V and J ends were trimmed by 0 bases and 7 bases, with 13 bases remaining between them. Germline V gene data show CDR1 as SGHNT and CDR2 as YYREEE (reference sequence). The CDR3 covers 15 residues. Stated time point: peripheral blood 6 weeks after treatment start. Patients had locally advanced or metastatic urothelial carcinoma. This receptor was obtained from a man between 60 and 70 years old with urothelial cancer. Sequenced material: PBMCs, taken around atezolizumab (anti-PD-L1) treatment. The chain uses TRBV5-4 and TRBJ2-2, with D tentatively TRBD1 (5 bases). CDR3: CASSLAILGHGELFF. In DNA, the CDR3 is TGTGCCAGCAGCTTGGCAATCTTGGGGCACGGGGAGCTGTTTTTT.